These 22 T cell receptor beta chains originate from one sample sequenced in a study of control samples from healthy donors and cancer patients. Profiling relied on immunoSEQ multiplex PCR, and the TCRdb table lists in-frame clones only, not all of them. There are 160,000 or so clones in the sample; 96% occur only once, and 1% lies in the top ten. The specimen sequenced was blood. The source of these receptors is a woman aged 25 to 39 in good health.

The chain has TRBV2 and TRBJ1-4; maybe TRBD1 (6 bases). V shed 1 base and J shed 5 bases, with 14 bases lying between them. This CDR3 is 16 amino acids long. Germline V gene lookup returns CDR1 SNHLY and CDR2 FYNNEI. The CDR3 sequence is CASSEVGDRRNEKLFF. In DNA, the CDR3 is TGTGCCAGCAGTGAAGTGGGCGACAGGAGAAATGAAAAACTGTTTTTT. The complete variable domain, with remaining parts taken from reference TRBV2 and TRBJ1-4, reads EPEVTQTPSHQVTQMGQEVILRCVPISNHLYFYWYRQILGQKVEFLVSFYNNEISEKSEIFDDQFSVERPDGSNFTLKIRSTKLEDSAMYFCASSEVGDRRNEKLFFGSGTQLSVL.

The rearrangement joins TRBV4-2 to TRBJ2-3, with 10 positions matching TRBD2. Germline V gene data show CDR1 as LGHNA and CDR2 as YNFKEQ. The V segment lost 0 bases and the J segment 4 bases; nucleotides outside the gene matches: 7. The CDR3 covers 17 residues. The CDR3 nucleotides are TGTGCCAGCAGCCAAGAGGTTCCTAGCGGGGGTGCAGATACGCAGTATTTT. As protein: CASSQEVPSGGADTQYF.

CDR3 sequence (DNA): TGTGCCAGCAGCCAAGCATGGGGACAGGGGAGTTCACCCCTCCACTTT. This gives the protein CASSQAWGQGSSPLHF. The V and J genes are TRBV14 and TRBJ1-6, with TRBD1 matching 10 bases. Per germline, CDR1 SGHDN and CDR2 FVKESK. V lost 1 base, J lost 9 bases, and 6 bases stayed unmatched. CDR3 size: 16 residues.

The chain uses TRBV5-1 and TRBJ2-1; D remains unclear. In germline, CDR1 is SGHRS, CDR2 YFSETQ. V was clipped by 1 base and J by 2 bases, with 10 bases between them. This CDR3 region has 15 residues. The CDR3, as DNA: TGCGCCAGCAGCTTGTCCGGCGGAACCTACAATGAGCAGTTCTTC. Residues: CASSLSGGTYNEQFF.

The J gene is TRBJ2-1, the V gene TRBV6-4; perhaps TRBD1 as D (6 bases). Deletions cut 0 bases from V and 7 bases from J, with 16 bases between. Germline V gene data show CDR1 as MRHNA and CDR2 as SNTAGT. The CDR3 spans 16 residues. The CDR3 here is CASSDSGGSGGNEQFF. The DNA for the CDR3 is TGTGCCAGCAGTGACTCAGGGGGAAGTGGCGGGAATGAGCAGTTCTTC.

The rearrangement uses TRBV2 and TRBJ1-1; no clear D gene. CDR3 length: 14 amino acids. V was pared by 4 bases and J by 2 bases, with 11 bases between. CDR1 is SNHLY, CDR2 FYNNEI, per germline. The CDR3 DNA follows: TGTGCCAGCAGTGTCTTAGGTACAAACACTGAAGCTTTCTTT. Translating it yields CASSVLGTNTEAFF.

The chain employs TRBV9 and TRBJ2-1, with D perhaps matching TRBD1 (6 bases). The germline V gene encodes CDR1 SGDLS and CDR2 YYNGEE. V lost 5 bases and J 7 bases, leaving 22 bases between the germline ends. The CDR3 contains 16 residues. CDR3 residues: CASSGEAQGGRNEQFF. DNA of the CDR3: TGTGCCAGCAGTGGCGAGGCACAGGGCGGTAGGAATGAGCAGTTCTTC.

The chain combines TRBV7-9 with TRBJ1-2; D is perhaps TRBD1 (5 bases). This CDR3 comprises 12 residues. CDR1 SEHNR and CDR2 FQNEAQ come from the germline V gene (reference sequence). V was clipped by 3 bases and J by 5 bases, with 7 bases between them. CDR3 region: CASSFGGYGYTF. The CDR3 DNA sequence: TGTGCCAGCAGCTTTGGGGGATATGGCTACACCTTC.

The J gene is TRBJ1-5, the V gene TRBV19, with 10 bases aligning to TRBD1. Germline assignment: CDR1 LNHDA and CDR2 SQIVND (reference sequence). J gave up 7 bases and V 8 bases, and 8 bases lay outside the gene matches. The CDR3 is made up of 14 amino acids. The CDR3 DNA is TGTGCCAGTTGGGACAGGGGCAACGGACAGCCCCAGCATTTT. Encoded protein: CASWDRGNGQPQHF.

The chain carries TRBV5-6 and TRBJ1-3; D is unresolved. V was cut by 4 bases and J by 0 bases, with 8 bases left in between. This CDR3 region has 14 residues. The germline V gene encodes CDR1 SGHDT and CDR2 YYEEEE. CDR3 loop: CASSPEASGNTIYF. The CDR3 nucleotides are TGTGCCAGCAGCCCCGAAGCCTCTGGAAACACCATATATTTT.

The chain is built from TRBV21-1 and TRBJ2-1; TRBD2 is the table's D call, not checked against the DNA. TRBV21-1 is labeled a pseudogene. The CDR3 sequence is 14 residues long. The CDR3 DNA sequence: TGTGCCAGCACACAAGTAGGGGTGCGGGGCGAGCAGTTCTTC. Translated: CASTQVGVRGEQFF.

This chain joins TRBV7-8 and TRBJ1-2, with TRBD1 as a possible D gene (6 bases). Germline-derived CDR1 and CDR2 are SGHVS and FQNEAQ. V lost 5 bases to trimming and J lost 1 base, with 17 bases between them. The CDR3 sequence is 16 residues long. The CDR3 loop is CASSLRATGFNYGYTF. The CDR3 nucleotides read TGTGCCAGCAGCCTACGGGCGACAGGCTTTAACTATGGCTACACCTTC.

V usage is TRBV6-6 and J usage is TRBJ1-6; TRBD1 aligns across 7 bases. The CDR3 runs 15 residues. The ends lost 0 bases at V and 8 bases at J; junction bases unmatched: 4. CDR1 MNHNY and CDR2 SVGAGI come from the germline V gene (reference sequence). CDR3 DNA sequence: TGTGCCAGCAGTTACTCGACAGGGAGGGATTCACCCCTCCACTTT. It is translated as CASSYSTGRDSPLHF.

The chain is built from TRBV3-1 (or the pseudogene TRBV3-2) and TRBJ1-3; 11 positions match TRBD1. The V segment lost 4 bases and the J segment 4 bases; nucleotides outside the gene matches: 12. CDR3 length: 18 residues. Per the germline V gene, CDR1 is LGHDT and CDR2 is YNNKEL (reference sequence). The CDR3 DNA sequence: TGTGCCAGCAGCCCCCGGACAGGGGGCGCTTCTTTGGGAAACACCATATATTTT. As protein: CASSPRTGGASLGNTIYF.

The J gene is TRBJ2-2, the V gene TRBV19, with 11 bases fitting TRBD2. The junction had 8 bases not matched to a gene; V was cut back by 3 bases and J by 8 bases. From germline, CDR1 is LNHDA and CDR2 SQIVND (reference sequence). This CDR3 is 16 amino acids long. CDR3 DNA sequence: TGTGCCAGTAGTATGAGGGCTAGCGGGGGGCCTGGGGAGCTGTTTTTT. Translated, it gives CASSMRASGGPGELFF.

This chain connects TRBV19 to TRBJ2-1; the D gene is possibly TRBD2 (6 bases). The CDR3 extends over 14 amino acids. Trimming pared 3 bases from V and 7 bases from J, leaving 13 bases between. CDR1 is LNHDA and CDR2 is SQIVND in the germline V gene (reference sequence). The chain's CDR3 is CASSIRGDWNEQFF. In DNA, the CDR3 is TGTGCCAGTAGTATTCGAGGGGACTGGAATGAGCAGTTCTTC.

The chain couples TRBV11-2 to TRBJ1-6; D gene unclear. CDR1 and CDR2 from the germline V gene are SGHAT and FQNNGV. CDR3 length equals 13 residues. Trimming left V 6 bases short and J 14 bases short, with 17 bases between. The CDR3 here is CASSNDPALTLHF. The CDR3 DNA is TGTGCCAGCAGTAATGACCCGGCCTTGACCCTCCACTTT.

This chain joins TRBV12-3 or TRBV12-4 and TRBJ1-1; maybe TRBD1 (6 bases). With 7 bases removed from V and 0 bases from J, the gap between germline ends came to 9 bases. This CDR3 has 13 residues. The DNA of the CDR3 is TGTGCCAGCACTGACAGGCTGAACACTGAAGCTTTCTTT. It specifies CASTDRLNTEAFF.

The gene calls are TRBV5-1 and TRBJ2-3; no clear D gene. Per germline, CDR1 SGHRS and CDR2 YFSETQ. Deletions cut 0 bases from V and 12 bases from J, with 8 bases between. The CDR3 has 11 amino acids. CDR3 DNA: TGCGCCAGCAGCTTGGAAGGCCCCCAGTATTTT. Its protein is CASSLEGPQYF.

The chain couples TRBV25-1 to TRBJ1-2; D ambiguous. Deletions cut 5 bases from V and 8 bases from J, with 15 bases between. The CDR3 covers 13 residues. Germline V gene sequence: CDR1 MGHDK, CDR2 SYGVNS. CDR3 in amino acids: CASSRIGDRGYTF. The CDR3, as DNA: TGTGCCAGCAGTAGGATCGGGGATCGAGGCTACACCTTC.

This chain links TRBV24-1 with TRBJ2-1, with 7 bases aligning to TRBD2. Germline V lookup: CDR1 KGHDR, CDR2 SFDVKD. There are 19 residues in the CDR3. V was clipped by 4 bases and J by 3 bases; unmatched bases: 17. The CDR3 spells CATSDTHGRSGMLYNEQFF. CDR3 sequence (DNA): TGTGCCACCAGTGACACCCACGGGCGAAGCGGGATGCTCTACAATGAGCAGTTCTTC.

V is TRBV29-1 and J is TRBJ1-4, with D maybe TRBD1 (5 bases). Germline CDR1 is SQVTM and CDR2 is ANQGSEA. V dropped 4 bases and J dropped 7 bases, with 13 bases sitting between them. The CDR3 is 13 amino acids. The CDR3 nucleotides read TGCAGCGTTGCCCGGGGGGATGGTGAAAAACTGTTTTTT. Its protein product is CSVARGDGEKLFF.